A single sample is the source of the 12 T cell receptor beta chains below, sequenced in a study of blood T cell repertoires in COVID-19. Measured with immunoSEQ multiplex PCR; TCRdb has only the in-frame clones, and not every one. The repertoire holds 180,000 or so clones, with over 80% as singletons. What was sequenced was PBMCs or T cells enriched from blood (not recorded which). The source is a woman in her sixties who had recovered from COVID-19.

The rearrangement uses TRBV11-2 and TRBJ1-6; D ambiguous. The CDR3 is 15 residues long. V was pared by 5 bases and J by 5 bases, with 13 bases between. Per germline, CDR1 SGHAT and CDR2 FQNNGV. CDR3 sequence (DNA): TGTGCCAGCAGCCTTGAGGGTGGGGATAATTCACCCCTCCACTTT. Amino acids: CASSLEGGDNSPLHF. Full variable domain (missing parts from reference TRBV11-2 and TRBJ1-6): EAGVAQSPRYKIIEKRQSVAFWCNPISGHATLYWYQQILGQGPKLLIQFQNNGVVDDSQLPKDRFSAERLKGVDSTLKIQPAKLEDSAVYLCASSLEGGDNSPLHFGNGTRLTVT.

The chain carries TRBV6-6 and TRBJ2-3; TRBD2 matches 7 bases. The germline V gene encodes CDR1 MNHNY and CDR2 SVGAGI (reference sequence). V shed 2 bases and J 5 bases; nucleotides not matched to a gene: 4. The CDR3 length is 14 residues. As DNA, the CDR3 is TGTGCCAGCAGTTACGAGCGGGGTATAGATACGCAGTATTTT. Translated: CASSYERGIDTQYF.

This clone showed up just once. The DNA of the CDR3 is TGTGCCAGCAGCCAAGAGTCTCAGGGGGCATATGGCTACACCTTC. Protein product: CASSQESQGAYGYTF. This chain uses TRBV3-1 (or the pseudogene TRBV3-2) with TRBJ1-2; 8 nucleotides match TRBD1. CDR3 length: 15 residues. CDR1 and CDR2 from the germline V gene are LGHDT and YNNKEL (reference sequence). The junction had 5 bases not matched to a gene; V was cut back by 0 bases and J by 5 bases.

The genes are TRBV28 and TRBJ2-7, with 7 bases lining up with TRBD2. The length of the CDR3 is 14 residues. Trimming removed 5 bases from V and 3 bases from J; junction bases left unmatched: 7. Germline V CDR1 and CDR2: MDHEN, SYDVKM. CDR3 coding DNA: TGTGCCAGCAGTCCTCGCGGGAGAGACTACGAGCAGTACTTC. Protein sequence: CASSPRGRDYEQYF.

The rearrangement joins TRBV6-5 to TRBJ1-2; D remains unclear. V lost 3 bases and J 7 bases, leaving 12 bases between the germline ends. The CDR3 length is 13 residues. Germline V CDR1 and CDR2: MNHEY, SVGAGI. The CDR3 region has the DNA TGTGCCAGCAGTTATTCCAGCGCCTTTGGCTACACCTTC. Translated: CASSYSSAFGYTF.

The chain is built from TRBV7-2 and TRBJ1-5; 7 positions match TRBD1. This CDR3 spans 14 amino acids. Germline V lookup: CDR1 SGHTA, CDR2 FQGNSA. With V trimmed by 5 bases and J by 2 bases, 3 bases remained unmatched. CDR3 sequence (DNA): TGTGCCAGCAGCGGTACAGGGGGCAATCAGCCCCAGCATTTT. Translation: CASSGTGGNQPQHF.

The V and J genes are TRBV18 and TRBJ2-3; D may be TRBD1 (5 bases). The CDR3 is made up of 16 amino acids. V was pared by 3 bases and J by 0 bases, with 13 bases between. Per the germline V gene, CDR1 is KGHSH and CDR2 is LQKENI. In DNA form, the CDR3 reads TGTGCCAGCTCACCCGACAGTGGAATGAGCACAGATACGCAGTATTTT. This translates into CASSPDSGMSTDTQYF.

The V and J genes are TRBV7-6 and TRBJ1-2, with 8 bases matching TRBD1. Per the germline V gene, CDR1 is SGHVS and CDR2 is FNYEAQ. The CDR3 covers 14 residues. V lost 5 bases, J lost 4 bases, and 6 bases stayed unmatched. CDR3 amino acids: CASSPGQARYGYTF. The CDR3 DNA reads TGTGCCAGCAGCCCGGGACAGGCTCGCTATGGCTACACCTTC.

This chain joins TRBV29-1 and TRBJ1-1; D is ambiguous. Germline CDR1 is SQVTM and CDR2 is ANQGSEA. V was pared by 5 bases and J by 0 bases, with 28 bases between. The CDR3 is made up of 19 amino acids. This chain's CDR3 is CSVTPRWTGANPMNTEAFF. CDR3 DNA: TGCAGCGTTACCCCCCGGTGGACTGGCGCGAACCCCATGAACACTGAAGCTTTCTTT.

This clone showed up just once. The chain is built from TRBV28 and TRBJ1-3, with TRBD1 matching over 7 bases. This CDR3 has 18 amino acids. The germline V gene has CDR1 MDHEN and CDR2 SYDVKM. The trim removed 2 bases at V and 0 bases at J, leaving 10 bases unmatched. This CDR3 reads CASSLPRQGLFSGNTIYF. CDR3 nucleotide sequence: TGTGCCAGCAGTTTACCCCGACAGGGCCTTTTCTCTGGAAACACCATATATTTT.

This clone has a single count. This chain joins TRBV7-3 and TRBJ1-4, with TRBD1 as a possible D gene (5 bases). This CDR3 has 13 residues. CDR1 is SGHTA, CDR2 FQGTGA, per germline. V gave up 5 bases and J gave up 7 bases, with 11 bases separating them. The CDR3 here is CASSRSQGEKLFF. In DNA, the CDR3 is TGTGCCAGCAGCAGAAGCCAGGGTGAAAAACTGTTTTTT. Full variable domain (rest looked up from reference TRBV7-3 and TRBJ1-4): GAGVSQTPSNKVTEKGKYVELRCDPISGHTALYWYRQSLGQGPEFLIYFQGTGAADDSGLPNDRFFAVRPEGSVSTLKIQRTERGDSAVYLCASSRSQGEKLFFGSGTQLSVL.

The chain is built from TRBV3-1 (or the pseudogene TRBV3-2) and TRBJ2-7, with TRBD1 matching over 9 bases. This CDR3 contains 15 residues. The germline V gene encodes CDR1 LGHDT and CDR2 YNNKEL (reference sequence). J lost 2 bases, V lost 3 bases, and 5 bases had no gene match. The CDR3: CASSQTGTGPYEQYF. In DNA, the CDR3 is TGTGCCAGCAGCCAGACCGGGACAGGGCCCTACGAGCAGTACTTC.